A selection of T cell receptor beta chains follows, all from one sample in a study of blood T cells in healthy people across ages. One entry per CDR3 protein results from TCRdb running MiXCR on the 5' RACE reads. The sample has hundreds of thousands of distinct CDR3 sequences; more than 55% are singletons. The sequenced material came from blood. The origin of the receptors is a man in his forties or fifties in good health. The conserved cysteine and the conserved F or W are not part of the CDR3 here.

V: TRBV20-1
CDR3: SASTSGTYNEQY

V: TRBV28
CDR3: ASSSRLHSYEQY

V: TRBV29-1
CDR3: SVARQGGYDGYT

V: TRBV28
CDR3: ASTRGQLTQY

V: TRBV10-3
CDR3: AISESRDRVNLAKNIQY

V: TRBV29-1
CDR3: SGTGGAGIQETQY

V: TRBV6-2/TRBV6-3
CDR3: ASSRGVQETQY

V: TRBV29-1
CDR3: SVARTNQETQY

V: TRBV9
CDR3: ASSVSKTGTDTQY

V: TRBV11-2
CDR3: ASSLALADGPYEQY

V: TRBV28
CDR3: ASSLPSMSYEQY

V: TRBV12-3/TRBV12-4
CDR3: ASTVRDRAFAGANVLT

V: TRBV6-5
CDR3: ASSHRTGGIHEQY

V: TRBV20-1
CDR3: SALKREGSYNEQF

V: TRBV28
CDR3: ASSRSGQGEGEQY

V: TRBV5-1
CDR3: ASSRTGDVNYGYT

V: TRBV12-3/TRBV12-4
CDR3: ASSSGQQNQPQH

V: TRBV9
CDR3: ASSVAAVGAGANVLT